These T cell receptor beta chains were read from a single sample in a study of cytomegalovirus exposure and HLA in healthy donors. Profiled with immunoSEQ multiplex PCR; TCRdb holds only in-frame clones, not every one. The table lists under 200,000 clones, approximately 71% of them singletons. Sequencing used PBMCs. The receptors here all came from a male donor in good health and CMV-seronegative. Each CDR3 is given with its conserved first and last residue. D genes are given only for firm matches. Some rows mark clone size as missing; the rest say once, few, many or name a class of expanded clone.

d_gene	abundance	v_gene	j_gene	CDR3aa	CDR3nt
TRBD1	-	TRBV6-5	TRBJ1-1	CASSFSGGNTEAFF	TGTGCCAGCAGCTTTTCAGGGGGGAACACTGAAGCTTTCTTT
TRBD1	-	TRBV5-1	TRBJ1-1	CASSFWDRKYTEAFF	TGCGCCAGCAGCTTCTGGGACAGGAAATACACTGAAGCTTTCTTT
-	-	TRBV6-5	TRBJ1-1	CASSYSTGMNTEAFF	TGTGCCAGCAGTTACTCGACCGGGATGAACACTGAAGCTTTCTTT
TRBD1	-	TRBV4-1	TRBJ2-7	CASSQGGTGSYEQYF	TGCGCCAGCAGCCAAGGAGGGACAGGTTCCTACGAGCAGTACTTC
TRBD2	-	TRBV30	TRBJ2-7	CAWSSPWTSGSYEQYF	TGTGCCTGGAGTTCCCCATGGACTAGCGGGAGCTACGAGCAGTACTTC
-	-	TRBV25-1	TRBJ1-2	CASSTGNYGYTF	TGTGCCAGCAGTACGGGGAACTATGGCTACACCTTC
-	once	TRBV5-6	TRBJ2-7	CASSPRGHAYEQYF	TGTGCCAGCAGCCCCAGGGGTCACGCCTACGAGCAGTACTTC
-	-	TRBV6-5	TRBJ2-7	CASSYSGATYEQYF	TGTGCCAGCAGTTACTCGGGGGCTACCTACGAGCAGTACTTC
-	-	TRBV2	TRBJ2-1	CASRTLSYNEQFF	TGTGCCAGCAGAACATTGTCCTACAATGAGCAGTTCTTC
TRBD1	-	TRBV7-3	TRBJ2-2	CASSAGTGYAGELFF	TGTGCCAGCAGTGCCGGGACAGGGTATGCCGGGGAGCTGTTTTTT
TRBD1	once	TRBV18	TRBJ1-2	CASSPPGQGLYGYTF	TGTGCCAGCTCACCCCCTGGACAGGGCCTCTATGGCTACACCTTC
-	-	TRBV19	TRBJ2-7	CASSMQEGSYEQYF	TGTGCCAGTAGTATGCAGGAGGGCTCCTACGAGCAGTACTTC
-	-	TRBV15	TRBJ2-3	CATRRDPSDTQYF	TGTGCCACTAGGCGGGATCCTTCGGATACGCAGTATTTT
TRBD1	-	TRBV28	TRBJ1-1	CASSRDRVTEAFF	TGTGCCAGCAGTCGGGACAGGGTCACTGAAGCTTTCTTT
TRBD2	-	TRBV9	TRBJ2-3	CASSVVASGGQDTQYF	TGTGCCAGCAGCGTAGTCGCTAGCGGGGGGCAGGATACGCAGTATTTT
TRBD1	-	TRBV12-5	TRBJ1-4	CASGLVRTGRNEKLFF	TGTGCTAGTGGTTTGGTACGGACAGGGCGAAATGAAAAACTGTTTTTT